This TCR beta chain was captured in a study of cytomegalovirus exposure and HLA in healthy donors. Study context: The roughly 110 validation repertoires used the same platform as the roughly 670 first-cohort repertoires, a later analysis reported.

Study-level results: There were a few CMV-associated chains whose specificity for CMV antigens was confirmed in vitro. According to the study, 160 or so TCR beta chains were cytomegalovirus-associated. That first-cohort TCR clusters tended to co-occur in the roughly 120 validation repertoires was found in a later analysis.

Data came from immunoSEQ multiplex PCR; TCRdb stores just in-frame clones and leaves some out. The data contain more than 80,000 clones, 88% of them singletons. This clone was seen once. Its cognate antigen is unknown. Sequenced sample: PBMCs. This sequence was found in a woman in her late teens or twenties in good health and CMV-seropositive.

The DNA for the CDR3 is TGTGCCAGCAGCTTAGGTCAGGCCCCGAACACTGAAGCTTTCTTT. Translation gives CASSLGQAPNTEAFF. The chain combines TRBV5-6 with TRBJ1-1; D is unclear. The CDR3 has 15 residues. Germline V gene sequence: CDR1 SGHDT, CDR2 YYEEEE. Trimming stripped 2 bases from V and 1 base from J, with 12 bases between.